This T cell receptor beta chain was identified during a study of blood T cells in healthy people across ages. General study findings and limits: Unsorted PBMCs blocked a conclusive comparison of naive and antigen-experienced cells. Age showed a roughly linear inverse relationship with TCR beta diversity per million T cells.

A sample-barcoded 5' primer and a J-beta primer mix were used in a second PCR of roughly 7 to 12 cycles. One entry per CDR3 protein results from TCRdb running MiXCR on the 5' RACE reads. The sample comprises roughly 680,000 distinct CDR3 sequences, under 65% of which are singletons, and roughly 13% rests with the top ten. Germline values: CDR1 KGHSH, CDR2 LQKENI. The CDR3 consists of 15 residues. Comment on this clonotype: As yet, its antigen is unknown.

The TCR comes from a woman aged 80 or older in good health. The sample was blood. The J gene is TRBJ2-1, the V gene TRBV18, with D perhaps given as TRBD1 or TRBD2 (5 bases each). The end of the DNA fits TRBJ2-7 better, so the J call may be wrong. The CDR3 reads CASFTRERSYNEQYF. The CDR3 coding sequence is TGTGCCAGCTTCACCAGGGAGCGCTCCTACAATGAGCAGTACTTC.